What follows are 9 T cell receptor beta chains derived from one specimen sequenced in a study of identical twins. TCRdb analysed the 5' RACE reads with MiXCR anew, one entry per CDR3 protein. The table shows about 690,000 distinct CDR3 sequences, with roughly 20% occurring only once. In addition, the sample was reused for a study of T cells expressing NK-cell markers.

The sample consisted of PBMCs. These receptors were collected from a woman under 30 in good health.

The rearrangement uses TRBV7-6 and TRBJ2-2, with TRBD2 matching over 8 bases. Germline CDR1 and CDR2: SGHVS and FNYEAQ. The CDR3 totals 19 residues. With 3 bases clipped from V and 2 bases from J, the junction kept 14 bases outside the gene matches. CDR3 loop: CASSFEGFGGASNTGELFF. CDR3 DNA sequence: TGTGCCAGCAGCTTCGAGGGGTTCGGGGGGGCGTCCAACACCGGGGAGCTGTTTTTT.

V gene TRBV10-3 combines with J gene TRBJ2-7; 9 nucleotides align to TRBD2. From germline, CDR1 is ENHRY and CDR2 SYGVKD. V gave up 4 bases and J gave up 1 base; unmatched junction bases: 5. The CDR3 has 15 residues. CDR3 sequence (DNA): TGTGCCATCAGTGTTAGCGGGAGAGAGTCCTACGAGCAGTACTTC. It specifies CAISVSGRESYEQYF.

This clonotype was counted only a few times. V is TRBV7-8 and J is TRBJ2-3; 8 bases agree with TRBD2. This CDR3 has 19 amino acids. Germline V CDR1 and CDR2: SGHVS, FQNEAQ. The V gene end was trimmed by 0 bases and the J gene end by 0 bases; junction bases not matched to a gene: 11. CDR3 amino acids: CASSLALGREASSTDTQYF. The CDR3 DNA sequence: TGTGCCAGCAGCTTAGCGCTGGGGCGGGAGGCATCTAGCACAGATACGCAGTATTTT.

The chain joins TRBV12-3 or TRBV12-4 to TRBJ2-7; D tentatively fits TRBD1 or TRBD2 (7 bases each). V gave up 6 bases and J gave up 4 bases, with 22 bases separating them. The CDR3 runs to 16 residues. The CDR3 region is CASSPLGRGRLYEQYF. As DNA, the CDR3 is TGTGCCAGCAGCCCGCTGGGGAGGGGGCGCTTATACGAGCAGTACTTC.

This clonotype was observed many times. The chain carries TRBV12-3 or TRBV12-4 and TRBJ2-7; D possibly matches TRBD1 or TRBD2 (5 bases each). The CDR3 is made up of 15 amino acids. V gave up 1 base and J gave up 4 bases, with 14 bases separating them. In nucleotides, the CDR3 is TGTGCCAGCAGTTTAGTTGGGGGAATTGTTTACGAGCAGTACTTC. Protein: CASSLVGGIVYEQYF.

This clonotype came up many times. The chain couples TRBV9 to TRBJ2-7; D gene uncertain. Germline-derived CDR1 and CDR2 are SGDLS and YYNGEE. Deletions cut 0 bases from V and 3 bases from J, with 4 bases between. This CDR3 has 12 residues. Here the CDR3 reads CASSVDHYEQYF. Here the CDR3 DNA reads TGTGCCAGCAGCGTAGACCACTACGAGCAGTACTTC.

This clonotype appeared a few times. The V call is TRBV6-1, the J call TRBJ2-2; 7 nucleotides match TRBD2. There are 14 residues in the CDR3. CDR1 and CDR2 (germline): MNHNS, SASEGT. V shed 7 bases, J shed 1 base, and the junction held 3 bases outside the gene matches. CDR3 region: CASKERGNTGELFF. Written as DNA, the CDR3 is TGTGCCAGCAAGGAGCGGGGGAACACCGGGGAGCTGTTTTTT.

A note on this clonotype: A much larger clone lies one base from this, so it may be a read error. The CDR3 does not end in the conserved phenylalanine or tryptophan, so this is likely a read error. The chain carries TRBV12-3 or TRBV12-4 and TRBJ1-1; possibly TRBD1 for D (5 bases). V was clipped by 6 bases and J by 11 bases, with 16 bases between them. The CDR3 is 12 residues long. The CDR3 nucleotides are TGTGCCAGCAGGTCAGGGCCAACGCACGCTTTCCTT. Translation gives CASRSGPTHAFL.

The chain recombines TRBV20-1 with TRBJ2-4; no firm D call. Trimming left V 3 bases short and J 0 bases short, with 6 bases between. Germline V gives CDR1 DFQATT, CDR2 SNEGSKA (reference sequence). The CDR3 spans 13 residues. The CDR3 coding sequence is TGCAGTGCTAGTCTTCTAGCCAAAAACATTCAGTACTTC. Its protein is CSASLLAKNIQYF.